A single sample gave rise to the 14 T cell receptor beta chains below, sequenced in a study of cytotoxic CD8 clonotypes in ibrutinib-treated CLL. The table came from immunoSEQ multiplex PCR; TCRdb's copy has only in-frame clones and leaves some out. The table lists 150,000 to 250,000 clones, 72% of them singletons, with roughly 13% in the top ten. The sample was PBMCs, taken after 24 months of ibrutinib treatment. Receptors originate from a human donor with chronic lymphocytic leukemia.

The V and J genes are TRBV6-5 and TRBJ2-2; D is possibly TRBD1 (6 bases). There are 15 residues in the CDR3. CDR1 and CDR2 from the germline V gene are MNHEY and SVGAGI. Trimming removed 6 bases from V and 2 bases from J, with 13 bases in between. CDR3 protein: CASSPRDTNTGELFF. For the CDR3, the DNA is TGTGCCAGCAGCCCAAGGGACACCAACACCGGGGAGCTGTTTTTT.

The J gene is TRBJ2-7, the V gene TRBV7-6, with 8 bases fitting TRBD1. Trimming took 2 bases from V and 4 from J; bases not matched to a gene: 10. This CDR3 region has 16 residues. Germline loops: CDR1 SGHVS, CDR2 FNYEAQ. The CDR3 bases are TGTGCCAGCAGCTTAACGCCGGACAGGGAGATTTACGAGCAGTACTTC. It yields the protein CASSLTPDREIYEQYF.

V usage is TRBV4-2 and J usage is TRBJ2-1, with 9 bases matching TRBD2. CDR1 and CDR2 (germline): LGHNA, YNFKEQ. The CDR3 is 16 amino acids. Trimming at V came to 4 bases and at J to 2 bases, leaving 6 bases not matched to a gene. For the CDR3, the DNA is TGTGCCAGCAGCCCCTTAGCGGGAGAAACCTACAATGAGCAGTTCTTC. This sequence encodes CASSPLAGETYNEQFF.

V is TRBV4-3 and J is TRBJ2-7, with 9 positions matching TRBD2. The CDR3 runs 14 residues. The junction had 5 bases not matched to a gene; V was cut back by 1 base and J by 7 bases. Germline V CDR1 and CDR2: LGHNA, YSLEER. CDR3: CASSQAGLAIEQYF. In DNA, the CDR3 is TGCGCCAGCAGCCAAGCCGGACTAGCGATAGAGCAGTACTTC.

This clone was found a few times. V usage is TRBV6-6 and J usage is TRBJ2-1; a weak D match, TRBD1 (5 bases). The CDR3 is 12 residues long. V dropped 10 bases and J dropped 3 bases, with 10 bases sitting between them. Germline lookup yields CDR1 MNHNY and CDR2 SVGAGI (reference sequence). The CDR3 sequence: CATQGLYNEQFF. In DNA form, the CDR3 reads TGTGCCACCCAGGGCCTCTACAATGAGCAGTTCTTC.

The J gene is TRBJ2-3, the V gene TRBV10-3; 7 bases line up with TRBD2. Per germline, CDR1 ENHRY and CDR2 SYGVKD. V dropped 3 bases and J dropped 0; count of bases not matched to a gene: 18. The length of the CDR3 is 20 residues. CDR3 amino acids: CAISEVQGSGDAQSTDTQYF. The CDR3 DNA follows: TGTGCCATCAGTGAAGTTCAGGGAAGCGGGGACGCTCAGAGCACAGATACGCAGTATTTT.

This clone has more than one count but fewer than ten. This sequence joins TRBV18 and TRBJ2-7, with 7 bases that match TRBD1. Germline values: CDR1 KGHSH, CDR2 LQKENI. V gave up 5 bases and J gave up 3 bases; unmatched junction bases: 16. This CDR3 has 17 amino acids. CDR3 loop: CASSTLDDRVGGYEQYF. CDR3 in DNA: TGTGCCAGCTCAACCTTAGATGACAGGGTCGGAGGCTACGAGCAGTACTTC.

This rearrangement joins TRBV4-2 to TRBJ2-3, with D hard to call. This CDR3 comprises 14 residues. Germline V CDR1 and CDR2: LGHNA, YNFKEQ. V was pared by 6 bases and J by 0 bases, with 10 bases between. The CDR3, as DNA: TGTGCCAGCAGTCCCGTTCCAAGCACAGATACGCAGTATTTT. This gives the protein CASSPVPSTDTQYF.

This chain links TRBV5-1 with TRBJ2-3, with D tentatively TRBD2 (6 bases). The ends were cut back, 2 bases at V and 3 bases at J, with 10 bases in the middle. CDR3 length equals 14 residues. CDR1 and CDR2 (germline): SGHRS, YFSETQ. The CDR3 is CASSFRAGTDTQYF. The CDR3 DNA reads as TGCGCCAGCAGCTTCCGGGCGGGGACAGATACGCAGTATTTT.

The V gene is TRBV29-1, the J gene TRBJ1-3; no clear D. The CDR3 length is 14 residues. V lost 5 bases and J 0 bases, leaving 11 bases between the germline ends. In germline, CDR1 is SQVTM, CDR2 ANQGSEA. The CDR3 protein is CSVLLVSSGNTIYF. CDR3 DNA: TGCAGCGTTTTATTGGTGAGCTCTGGAAACACCATATATTTT.

This clone was observed once. J is TRBJ1-2 and V is TRBV19; 9 nucleotides line up with TRBD1. The junction had 8 bases not matched to a gene; V was cut back by 5 bases and J by 4 bases. Germline lookup yields CDR1 LNHDA and CDR2 SQIVND (reference sequence). The CDR3 totals 15 residues. The CDR3 loop is CASSPRGQGSYGYTF. CDR3 bases: TGTGCCAGTAGTCCGCGAGGACAGGGGTCCTATGGCTACACCTTC.

This clone has more than one count but fewer than ten. The J gene is TRBJ2-5, the V gene TRBV5-1, with 14 bases matching TRBD2. CDR3 size: 16 residues. Looked up from germline, CDR1 is SGHRS and CDR2 is YFSETQ. The trim removed 0 bases at V and 5 bases at J, leaving 3 bases unmatched. CDR3 coding DNA: TGCGCCAGCAGCTTGGGGACTAGCGGGAGGTTTGAGACCCAGTACTTC. Translation gives CASSLGTSGRFETQYF.

The chain links TRBV5-1 to TRBJ2-1; D gene ambiguous. V was pared by 4 bases and J by 6 bases, with 14 bases between. In germline, CDR1 is SGHRS, CDR2 YFSETQ. The CDR3 runs 14 residues. The CDR3 bases are TGCGCCAGCAGCCCTATGATGAGGAGCAATGAGCAGTTCTTC. This codes for CASSPMMRSNEQFF. The full variable domain, completed using reference TRBV5-1 and TRBJ2-1, is KAGVTQTPRYLIKTRGQQVTLSCSPISGHRSVSWYQQTPGQGLQFLFEYFSETQRNKGNFPGRFSGRQFSNSRSEMNVSTLELGDSALYLCASSPMMRSNEQFFGPGTRLTVL.

V usage is TRBV7-9 and J usage is TRBJ2-1; 8 nucleotides match TRBD2. Germline CDR1 SEHNR, CDR2 FQNEAQ (reference sequence). This CDR3 comprises 17 residues. V lost 5 bases, J lost 6 bases, and 15 bases stayed unmatched. Here the CDR3 reads CASSPLGPGGSRNEQFF. Written as DNA, the CDR3 is TGTGCCAGCAGCCCCCTTGGCCCGGGAGGGTCTCGCAATGAGCAGTTCTTC. Looking up the rest from reference TRBV7-9 and TRBJ2-1 gives the full variable domain: DTGVSQNPRHKITKRGQNVTFRCDPISEHNRLYWYRQTLGQGPEFLTYFQNEAQLEKSRLLSDRFSAERPKGSFSTLEIQRTEQGDSAMYLCASSPLGPGGSRNEQFFGPGTRLTVL.